This T cell receptor beta chain was identified in a study of blood T cell repertoires in COVID-19. The CDR3 has 14 residues. CDR1 and CDR2 (germline): GTSNPN, SVGIG (reference sequence). V lost 3 bases to trimming and J lost 3 bases, with 12 bases between them. In the authors' methods: Amplification with reference gene primers provided the estimates of nucleated cell counts. The table came from immunoSEQ multiplex PCR; TCRdb's copy has only in-frame clones and leaves some out. V and J calls and clone size are copied from that table; D and trimming were computed from the DNA. The sample has approximately 380,000 clones; approximately 90% are singletons.

The clonotype originates from a woman in her thirties or forties who had been exposed to COVID-19. Specimen: PBMCs or T cells enriched from blood (not recorded which). The J gene is TRBJ2-1, the V gene TRBV30; D is possibly TRBD2 (6 bases). The CDR3 loop reads CAWRTGADYNEQFF. For the CDR3, the DNA is TGTGCCTGGAGAACGGGAGCGGACTACAATGAGCAGTTCTTC. The complete variable domain, with remaining parts taken from reference TRBV30 and TRBJ2-1, reads SQTIHQWPATLVQPVGSPLSLECTVEGTSNPNLYWYRQAAGRGLQLLFYSVGIGQISSEVPQNLSASRPQDRQFILSSKKLLLSDSGFYLCAWRTGADYNEQFFGPGTRLTVL.